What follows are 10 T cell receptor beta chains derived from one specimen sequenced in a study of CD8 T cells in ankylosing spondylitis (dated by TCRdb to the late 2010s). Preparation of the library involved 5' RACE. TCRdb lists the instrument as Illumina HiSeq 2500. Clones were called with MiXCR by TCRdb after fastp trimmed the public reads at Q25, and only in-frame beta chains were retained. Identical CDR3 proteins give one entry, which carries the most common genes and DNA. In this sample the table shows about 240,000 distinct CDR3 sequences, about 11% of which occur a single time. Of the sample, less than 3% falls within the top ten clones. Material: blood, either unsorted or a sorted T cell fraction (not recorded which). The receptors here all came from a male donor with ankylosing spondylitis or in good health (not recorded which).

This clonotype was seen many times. In DNA form, the CDR3 reads TGTGCCAGCAGTTCTTCAATAGCGGAGTACCAAGAGACCCAGTACTTC. Protein: CASSSSIAEYQETQYF. The V gene is TRBV11-2, the J gene TRBJ2-5, with D possibly being TRBD2 (6 bases). Trimming stripped 6 bases from V and 0 bases from J, with 17 bases between. Germline CDR1 SGHAT, CDR2 FQNNGV. This CDR3 has 16 amino acids.

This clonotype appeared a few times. The CDR3 DNA is TGTGCCAGCAGCTCCCGCCGGTTAGGGGAGGGCACTGAAGCTTTCTTT. Translating it yields CASSSRRLGEGTEAFF. The chain combines TRBV7-2 with TRBJ1-1, with D possibly TRBD1 on 5 matching bases. The CDR3 is 16 residues long. Germline V gene sequence: CDR1 SGHTA, CDR2 FQGNSA. V shed 4 bases and J shed 4 bases, with 19 bases lying between them.

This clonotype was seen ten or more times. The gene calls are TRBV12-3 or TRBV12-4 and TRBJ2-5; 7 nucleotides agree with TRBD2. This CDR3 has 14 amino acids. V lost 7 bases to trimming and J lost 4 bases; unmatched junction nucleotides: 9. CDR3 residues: CASTLGGRGETQYF. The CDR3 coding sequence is TGTGCCAGCACCCTGGGCGGGAGAGGAGAGACCCAGTACTTC.

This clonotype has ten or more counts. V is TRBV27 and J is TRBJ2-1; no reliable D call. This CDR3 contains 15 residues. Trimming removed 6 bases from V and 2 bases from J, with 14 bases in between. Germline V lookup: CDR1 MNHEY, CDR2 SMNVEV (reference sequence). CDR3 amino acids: CASSPTMGTYNEQFF. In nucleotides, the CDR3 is TGTGCCAGCAGCCCCACTATGGGGACCTACAATGAGCAGTTCTTC.

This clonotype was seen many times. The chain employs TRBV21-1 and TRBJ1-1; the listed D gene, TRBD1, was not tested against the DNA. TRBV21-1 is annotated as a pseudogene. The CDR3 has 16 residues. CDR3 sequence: CASSKGDPTGDTEAFF. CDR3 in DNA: TGTGCCAGCAGCAAAGGGGACCCGACTGGGGACACTGAAGCTTTCTTT.

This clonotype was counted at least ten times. Here the CDR3 reads CASSPGLENQPQHF. In DNA, the CDR3 is TGTGCCAGCAGCCCGGGACTGGAGAATCAGCCCCAGCATTTT. The chain joins TRBV12-3 or TRBV12-4 to TRBJ1-5, with TRBD1 as a possible D gene (5 bases). V lost 6 bases and J lost 4, with 13 bases in between. The CDR3 sequence is 14 residues long.

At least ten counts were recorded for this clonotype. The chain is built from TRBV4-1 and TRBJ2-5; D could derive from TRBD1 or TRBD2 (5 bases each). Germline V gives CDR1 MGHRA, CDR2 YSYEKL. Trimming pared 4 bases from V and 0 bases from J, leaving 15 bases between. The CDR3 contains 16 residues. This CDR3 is CASSRSWGSYQETQYF. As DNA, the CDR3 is TGCGCCAGCAGCCGTTCTTGGGGGTCCTACCAAGAGACCCAGTACTTC.

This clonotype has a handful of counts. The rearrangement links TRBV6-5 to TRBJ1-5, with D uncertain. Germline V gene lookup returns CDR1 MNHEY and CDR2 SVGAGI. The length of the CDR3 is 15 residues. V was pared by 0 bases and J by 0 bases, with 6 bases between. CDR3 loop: CASSYSEHSNQPQHF. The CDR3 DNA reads TGTGCCAGCAGTTACTCAGAACATAGCAATCAGCCCCAGCATTTT.

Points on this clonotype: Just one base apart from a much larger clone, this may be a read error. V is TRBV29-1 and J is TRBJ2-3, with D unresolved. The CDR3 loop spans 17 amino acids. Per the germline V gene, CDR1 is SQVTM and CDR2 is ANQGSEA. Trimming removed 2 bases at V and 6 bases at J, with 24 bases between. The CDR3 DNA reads TGCAGCGTTGAAAGGCTAGTGGGGAACGACGTTGGGGATACGCAGTATTTT. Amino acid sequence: CSVERLVGNDVGDTQYF.

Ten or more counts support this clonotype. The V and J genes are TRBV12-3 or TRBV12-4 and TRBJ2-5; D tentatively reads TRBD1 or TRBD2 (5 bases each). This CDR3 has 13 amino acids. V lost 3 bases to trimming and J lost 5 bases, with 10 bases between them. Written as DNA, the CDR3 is TGTGCCAGCAGTTTGCGTGAGGGGGAGACCCAGTACTTC. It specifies CASSLREGETQYF.